The rows below give T cell receptor beta chains drawn from one sample of a study of cytomegalovirus exposure and HLA in healthy donors. Libraries were prepared by immunoSEQ multiplex PCR; TCRdb keeps only in-frame clonotypes and omits some of them. The table has roughly 180,000 clones, almost 85% seen once. What was sequenced was PBMCs. The receptors derive from a man aged 25-40 years in good health and CMV-seronegative. Both conserved end residues are part of each CDR3. D genes are given only for firm matches. The size of a clone is reported for some rows only, either as once, few or many, or as a class for expanded clones.

TRBV11-2	once	.	TRBJ2-5	CASSPGTTVRETQYF	TGTGCCAGCAGCCCCGGGACAACCGTCCGAGAGACCCAGTACTTC
TRBV5-1	.	TRBD2	TRBJ2-7	CASSLDPTSGSLEQYF	TGCGCCAGCAGCTTGGATCCGACTAGCGGGAGTCTCGAGCAGTACTTC
TRBV13	.	.	TRBJ1-1	CASSSGGAEAFF	TGTGCCAGCAGCTCCGGCGGGGCTGAAGCTTTCTTT
TRBV7-2	.	TRBD1	TRBJ2-2	CASSLVDRGPNTGELFF	TGTGCCAGCAGCTTAGTCGACAGGGGCCCTAACACCGGGGAGCTGTTTTTT
TRBV7-9	.	TRBD1	TRBJ2-4	CASSHRGAKNIQYF	TGTGCCAGCAGTCACAGGGGAGCCAAAAACATTCAGTACTTC
TRBV5-4	.	TRBD1	TRBJ2-7	CASSPKPGQGAVEQYF	TGTGCCAGCAGCCCCAAACCGGGACAGGGGGCTGTGGAGCAGTACTTC
TRBV9	.	TRBD1	TRBJ2-1	CASSPWTGMSYNEQFF	TGTGCCAGCAGCCCGTGGACAGGGATGTCCTACAATGAGCAGTTCTTC
TRBV5-1	.	TRBD1	TRBJ2-6	CASSLVIGTESWGANVLTF	TGCGCCAGCAGCTTGGTAATCGGGACAGAGTCTTGGGGGGCCAACGTCCTGACTTTC
TRBV18	.	.	TRBJ1-5	CASSPQQSNQPQHF	TGTGCCAGCTCACCTCAACAGAGCAATCAGCCCCAGCATTTT
TRBV10-3	.	TRBD2	TRBJ2-3	CAINALTSGGTDTQYF	TGTGCCATCAACGCCCTGACTAGCGGGGGCACAGATACGCAGTATTTT
TRBV10-2	.	TRBD1	TRBJ2-6	CASSETGGGSGANVLTF	TGCGCCAGCAGTGAGACAGGGGGAGGCTCTGGGGCCAACGTCCTGACTTTC
TRBV6-5	.	TRBD1	TRBJ2-7	CASSYAPGQGDGEQYF	TGTGCCAGCAGTTACGCTCCGGGACAGGGTGATGGCGAGCAGTACTTC
TRBV10-3	.	.	TRBJ2-5	CAISESGGREETQYF	TGTGCCATCAGTGAGTCGGGTGGGAGAGAAGAGACCCAGTACTTC
TRBV5-1	.	TRBD1	TRBJ2-2	CASSFRDRNTGELFF	TGCGCCAGCAGCTTCCGGGACAGGAACACCGGGGAGCTGTTTTTT
TRBV13	few	TRBD2	TRBJ2-2	CASSLGGGRHTGELFF	TGTGCCAGCAGCTTAGGAGGCGGGAGGCACACCGGGGAGCTGTTTTTT
TRBV14	.	.	TRBJ2-7	CASRPTGSFYEQYF	TGTGCCAGCAGACCCACAGGTTCCTTCTACGAGCAGTACTTC
TRBV13	few	TRBD2	TRBJ2-3	CASSSSGTSTDF	TGTGCCAGCAGCTCCTCCGGGACTAGCACGGATTTT
TRBV5-1	.	.	TRBJ1-1	CASRAGEMNTEAFF	TGCGCCAGCAGGGCAGGGGAGATGAACACTGAAGCTTTCTTT
TRBV6-5	once	TRBD1	TRBJ2-7	CASSYSGQGIYEQYF	TGTGCCAGCAGTTACTCGGGACAGGGGATCTACGAGCAGTACTTC
TRBV7-2	.	TRBD1	TRBJ1-5	CASSKEGQGNNQPQHF	TGTGCCAGCAGCAAAGAGGGACAGGGGAACAATCAGCCCCAGCATTTT
TRBV7-6	.	.	TRBJ1-4	CASSLAKGREKLFF	TGTGCCAGCAGCTTAGCGAAGGGGAGGGAAAAACTGTTTTTT
TRBV5-1	.	TRBD1	TRBJ1-6	CASSPTGAVPYNSPLHF	TGCGCCAGCAGCCCGACAGGGGCGGTCCCCTATAATTCACCCCTCCACTTT
TRBV5-4	.	TRBD1	TRBJ1-1	CASRRDSNMNTEAFF	TGTGCCAGCAGGAGGGACAGCAACATGAACACTGAAGCTTTCTTT
TRBV27	.	.	TRBJ2-7	CASSLLQGPEQYF	TGTGCCAGCAGTTTATTACAGGGTCCCGAGCAGTACTTC
TRBV5-1	.	TRBD2	TRBJ2-2	CASRREGRGDTGELFF	TGCGCCAGCCGTAGAGAGGGTCGGGGGGACACCGGGGAGCTGTTTTTT
TRBV18	.	.	TRBJ2-2	CASSPFTAVNTGELFF	TGTGCCAGCTCACCATTCACAGCAGTGAACACCGGGGAGCTGTTTTTT
TRBV6-1	.	TRBD2	TRBJ2-5	CASSEIFGGGGETQYF	TGTGCCAGCAGTGAAATTTTCGGGGGGGGAGGGGAGACCCAGTACTTC
TRBV7-2	.	.	TRBJ1-1	CASSSSGSGEAFF	TGTGCCAGCAGCAGCTCGGGGAGCGGTGAAGCTTTCTTT
TRBV6-5	.	TRBD2	TRBJ2-3	CASSRLGTSDTQYF	TGTGCCAGCAGCCGACTCGGGACTAGCGATACGCAGTATTTT
TRBV27	once	.	TRBJ2-7	CASSTEAGRRSEQYF	TGTGCCAGCAGCACGGAAGCGGGCCGCCGAAGCGAGCAGTACTTC
TRBV5-6	once	TRBD1	TRBJ1-2	CASSYRGDRDQTHGYTF	TGTGCCAGCAGCTACCGAGGAGACAGGGACCAAACGCATGGCTACACCTTC
TRBV9	.	TRBD2	TRBJ2-3	CASSGGTRGADTQYF	TGTGCCAGCAGCGGGGGGACTAGGGGTGCAGATACGCAGTATTTT
TRBV5-1	.	TRBD2	TRBJ2-7	CASSLGVGGGYSYEQYF	TGCGCCAGCAGCTTGGGGGTAGGCGGGGGGTACTCCTACGAGCAGTACTTC
TRBV4-1	once	.	TRBJ2-2	CASSLAGQKTGELFF	TGCGCCAGCAGCCTAGCGGGACAGAAAACCGGGGAGCTGTTTTTT